Below are 21 T cell receptor beta chains sequenced from a single sample in a study of cytotoxic CD8 clonotypes in ibrutinib-treated CLL. Clones were sequenced by immunoSEQ multiplex PCR, and TCRdb holds only the in-frame ones, with some missing. The data show roughly 49,000 clones, approximately 82% seen once. The sample consisted of PBMCs, taken after 24 months of ibrutinib treatment. The receptors derive from a human donor with chronic lymphocytic leukemia.

The V call is TRBV2, the J call TRBJ2-7; 13 positions match TRBD2. V dropped 2 bases and J dropped 2; count of bases not matched to a gene: 12. CDR3 length: 19 residues. Germline CDR1 is SNHLY and CDR2 is FYNNEI. The DNA for the CDR3 is TGTGCCAGCAGTGAACCGGGACTAGCGGGATCCAGGGGTCCCTACGAGCAGTACTTC. Its protein product is CASSEPGLAGSRGPYEQYF.

The chain employs TRBV11-2 and TRBJ2-7; TRBD2 is a possible D gene (5 bases). The CDR3 consists of 15 residues. The V gene lost 3 bases and the J gene lost 3 bases, with 15 bases spanning the gap. Germline CDR1 is SGHAT and CDR2 is FQNNGV. The CDR3 protein is CASSLASGSNYEQYF. The CDR3 nucleotides are TGTGCCAGCAGCTTGGCCTCGGGGTCCAACTACGAGCAGTACTTC.

The chain carries TRBV29-1 and TRBJ2-1; 10 positions match TRBD2. Germline V gene lookup returns CDR1 SQVTM and CDR2 ANQGSEA. The CDR3 covers 15 residues. Trimming cost V 1 base and J 8 bases; bases outside gene matches: 8. The CDR3 region is CSVEALSGTSDEQFF. CDR3 nucleotides: TGCAGCGTTGAAGCTCTCTCCGGGACTAGCGATGAGCAGTTCTTC.

This clone was counted a few times. The rearrangement uses TRBV11-2 and TRBJ2-4, with a tentative D call TRBD2 (6 bases). V lost 5 bases and J lost 5, with 13 bases in between. Germline V gives CDR1 SGHAT, CDR2 FQNNGV. This CDR3 region has 14 residues. This chain's CDR3 is CASSPGEAENIQYF. The CDR3 DNA reads as TGTGCCAGCAGCCCCGGGGAGGCAGAAAACATTCAGTACTTC.

This chain connects TRBV7-7 to TRBJ2-1, with 10 bases aligning to TRBD1. J lost 8 bases, V lost 1 base, and 5 bases had no gene match. This CDR3 comprises 15 residues. Looked up from germline, CDR1 is SSHAT and CDR2 is FNYEAQ (reference sequence). This chain's CDR3 is CASSLGTGGFDEQFF. The CDR3 bases are TGTGCCAGCAGCTTAGGGACAGGGGGGTTCGATGAGCAGTTCTTC.

J is TRBJ2-7 and V is TRBV5-5; D ambiguous. CDR1 is SGHKS and CDR2 is YYEKEE in the germline V gene (reference sequence). The CDR3 consists of 12 residues. V dropped 4 bases and J dropped 5 bases, with 10 bases sitting between them. The CDR3 spells CASSPMGHEQYF. The CDR3 DNA is TGTGCCAGCAGCCCCATGGGTCACGAGCAGTACTTC.

This chain joins TRBV11-2 and TRBJ2-7; D perhaps matches TRBD2 (6 bases). The CDR3 runs 15 residues. Trimming removed 4 bases from V and 0 bases from J, with 13 bases in between. Germline CDR1 is SGHAT and CDR2 is FQNNGV. CDR3 DNA sequence: TGTGCCAGCAGCTCCAGTTACGGGAGCTCCTACGAGCAGTACTTC. This gives the protein CASSSSYGSSYEQYF.

J is TRBJ2-1 and V is TRBV19; 11 nucleotides match TRBD1. CDR1 is LNHDA, CDR2 SQIVND, per germline (reference sequence). This CDR3 region has 17 residues. With V trimmed by 4 bases and J by 6 bases, 11 bases remained unmatched. The CDR3 DNA reads as TGTGCCAGTAGTACTTGGGACAGGGGGTCAGGTTCCAATGAGCAGTTCTTC. Its translation: CASSTWDRGSGSNEQFF. Based on the CDR3 plus reference TRBV19 and TRBJ2-1, the full variable domain is DGGITQSPKYLFRKEGQNVTLSCEQNLNHDAMYWYRQDPGQGLRLIYYSQIVNDFQKGDIAEGYSVSREKKESFPLTVTSAQKNPTAFYLCASSTWDRGSGSNEQFFGPGTRLTVL.

The gene calls are TRBV11-1 and TRBJ2-7; TRBD1 is a possible D gene (6 bases). V was clipped by 5 bases and J by 0 bases, with 14 bases between them. The CDR3 covers 15 residues. In germline, CDR1 is SGHAT, CDR2 FQDESV (reference sequence). CDR3 nucleotides: TGTGCCAGCAGCGAATACAGGGATAGCTCCTACGAGCAGTACTTC. This sequence encodes CASSEYRDSSYEQYF.

This clone was seen a handful of times. This rearrangement joins TRBV5-4 to TRBJ2-5, with TRBD2 matching 8 bases. This CDR3 comprises 16 residues. With 2 bases clipped from V and 3 bases from J, the junction kept 9 bases outside the gene matches. Per the germline V gene, CDR1 is SGHNT and CDR2 is YYREEE (reference sequence). DNA for the CDR3: TGTGCCAGCAGCTTATATCAACTAGCGGAAAAAGAGACCCAGTACTTC. Residues: CASSLYQLAEKETQYF.

This clone was observed once. The chain couples TRBV19 to TRBJ1-2, with D unresolved. Trimming removed 0 bases from V and 8 bases from J, with 16 bases in between. CDR3 size: 15 residues. The V gene's germline CDR1 is LNHDA and CDR2 SQIVND (reference sequence). The CDR3 reads CASSIDSDGTKGYTF. CDR3 in DNA: TGTGCCAGTAGTATAGATTCGGACGGAACGAAAGGCTACACCTTC.

This clone was recorded a few times. This chain connects TRBV7-2 to TRBJ1-2, with D possibly TRBD1 on 6 matching bases. There are 15 residues in the CDR3. Germline CDR1 is SGHTA and CDR2 is FQGNSA. Trimming removed 1 base at V and 4 bases at J, with 13 bases between. CDR3 sequence: CASSLGTGLIYGYTF. The DNA for the CDR3 is TGTGCCAGCAGCTTAGGTACAGGGCTTATCTATGGCTACACCTTC. Drawing the rest from reference TRBV7-2 and TRBJ1-2, the complete variable domain is GAGVSQSPSNKVTEKGKDVELRCDPISGHTALYWYRQSLGQGLEFLIYFQGNSAPDKSGLPSDRFSAERTGGSVSTLTIQRTQQEDSAVYLCASSLGTGLIYGYTFGSGTRLTVV.

V gene TRBV6-5 combines with J gene TRBJ2-5; TRBD2 might be the D (6 bases). Germline CDR1 is MNHEY and CDR2 is SVGAGI. The CDR3 runs to 15 residues. The germline V and J ends were trimmed by 0 bases and 5 bases, with 13 bases remaining between them. As DNA, the CDR3 is TGTGCCAGCAGTTACTCCGGCGGGAAGTTCGAGACCCAGTACTTC. This translates into CASSYSGGKFETQYF.

The chain carries TRBV7-2 and TRBJ2-1, with a tentative D call TRBD2 (5 bases). The V end lost 3 bases, the J end lost 4 bases, and 13 bases lay between the germline ends. The CDR3 is 15 residues long. Looked up from germline, CDR1 is SGHTA and CDR2 is FQGNSA. The CDR3 DNA sequence: TGTGCCAGCAGCTTGAGTCCCGGGATTTACAATGAGCAGTTCTTC. It yields the protein CASSLSPGIYNEQFF. Full variable domain (outside the CDR3, taken from reference TRBV7-2 and TRBJ2-1): GAGVSQSPSNKVTEKGKDVELRCDPISGHTALYWYRQSLGQGLEFLIYFQGNSAPDKSGLPSDRFSAERTGGSVSTLTIQRTQQEDSAVYLCASSLSPGIYNEQFFGPGTRLTVL.

The rearrangement joins TRBV28 to TRBJ2-7; D is tentatively TRBD1 or TRBD2 (5 bases each). The CDR3 spans 15 residues. Germline CDR1 is MDHEN and CDR2 is SYDVKM. V was shortened by 5 bases and J by 2 bases, with 16 bases between the two germline ends. The CDR3 coding sequence is TGTGCCAGCAGTCCATACCCGGGACCCCCCTACGAGCAGTACTTC. This gives the protein CASSPYPGPPYEQYF. The full variable domain, with the rest looked up from reference TRBV28 and TRBJ2-7, is DVKVTQSSRYLVKRTGEKVFLECVQDMDHENMFWYRQDPGLGLRLIYFSYDVKMKEKGDIPEGYSVSREKKERFSLILESASTNQTSMYLCASSPYPGPPYEQYFGPGTRLTVT.

This clone showed up just a few times. The chain couples TRBV19 to TRBJ1-3; D ambiguous. The CDR3 is 13 residues long. V dropped 8 bases and J dropped 1 base, with 9 bases sitting between them. In germline, CDR1 is LNHDA, CDR2 SQIVND (reference sequence). The CDR3 region is CASQSGSGNTIYF. CDR3 in DNA: TGTGCCAGTCAGTCAGGTTCTGGAAACACCATATATTTT.

The J gene is TRBJ1-5, the V gene TRBV2; 7 positions agree with TRBD1. V lost 6 bases, J lost 7 bases, and 9 bases stayed unmatched. This CDR3 is built from 14 residues. The germline V gene encodes CDR1 SNHLY and CDR2 FYNNEI. CDR3: CASSPTGVRQPQHF. CDR3 DNA sequence: TGTGCCAGCAGCCCTACAGGGGTCAGGCAGCCCCAGCATTTT.

This clone was seen repeatedly, ten times or more. The chain links TRBV2 to TRBJ2-7; either TRBD1 or TRBD2 may supply D (6 bases each). Germline lookup yields CDR1 SNHLY and CDR2 FYNNEI. The CDR3 has 12 amino acids. With 7 bases removed from V and 2 bases from J, the gap between germline ends came to 9 bases. The CDR3 reads CASTGAAYEQYF. The CDR3, as DNA: TGTGCCAGCACGGGGGCAGCCTACGAGCAGTACTTC.

A remark on this clone: A junction boundary mismatches the germline segment, possibly from a read error. The CDR3 sequence: CASSGTGVNSEAFF. CDR3 coding DNA: TGTGCCAGCAGTGGGACAGGGGTGAACTCTGAAGCTTTCTTT. The rearrangement uses TRBV25-1 and TRBJ1-1, with TRBD1 matching 9 bases. Germline CDR1 reads MGHDK; CDR2 reads SYGVNS. The CDR3 loop spans 14 amino acids.

The rearrangement links TRBV5-1 to TRBJ2-2; no clear D gene. The CDR3 is made up of 14 amino acids. CDR1 and CDR2 (germline): SGHRS, YFSETQ. Trimming removed 2 bases from V and 3 bases from J, with 8 bases in between. CDR3 region: CASSFRADTGELFF. CDR3 DNA: TGCGCCAGCAGCTTTCGGGCTGACACCGGGGAGCTGTTTTTT.

V and J are TRBV6-5 and TRBJ2-2, with D possibly being TRBD1 or TRBD2 (5 bases each). Germline V CDR1 and CDR2: MNHEY, SVGAGI. Trimming took off 2 bases at V and 5 bases at J, with 15 bases between the two ends. This CDR3 has 16 residues. Here the CDR3 reads CASSYTTGGGTGELFF. The CDR3 nucleotides are TGTGCCAGCAGTTACACCACCGGTGGGGGTACCGGGGAGCTGTTTTTT.